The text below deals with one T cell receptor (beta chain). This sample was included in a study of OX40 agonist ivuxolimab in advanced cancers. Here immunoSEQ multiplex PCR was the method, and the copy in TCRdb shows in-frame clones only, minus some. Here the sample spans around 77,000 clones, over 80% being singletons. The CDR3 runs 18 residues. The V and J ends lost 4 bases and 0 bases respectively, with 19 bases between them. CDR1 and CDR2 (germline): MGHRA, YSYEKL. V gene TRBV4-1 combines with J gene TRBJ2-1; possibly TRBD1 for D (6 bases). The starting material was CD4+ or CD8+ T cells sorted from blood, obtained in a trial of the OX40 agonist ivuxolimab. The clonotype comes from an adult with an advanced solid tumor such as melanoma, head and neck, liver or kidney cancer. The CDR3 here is CASSPDPGTSSSYNEQFF. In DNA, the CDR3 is TGCGCCAGCAGCCCGGACCCCGGGACATCCTCCTCCTACAATGAGCAGTTCTTC.